Following are 9 T cell receptor beta chains from one sample sequenced in a study of T cells in Graves' hyperthyroidism and ophthalmopathy. TCR beta CDR3 region amplification was performed from RNA transcripts. First-round RT-PCR with HTBI primers amplified the TCR CDR3 region. In TCRdb, the multiplex PCR reads were re-called with MiXCR into one record per CDR3 protein. Among a few hundred thousand distinct CDR3 sequences listed, around 46% were seen once. Material: peripheral blood or thyroid tissue (not recorded which). All receptors come from a woman between 18 and 29 years old with Graves' hyperthyroidism.

The chain has TRBV19 and TRBJ1-1, with 11 bases identical to TRBD1. In germline, CDR1 is LNHDA, CDR2 SQIVND (reference sequence). CDR3 length equals 15 residues. V was pared by 5 bases and J by 5 bases, with 7 bases of the junction left unmatched. The CDR3: CASSPPGTGGTEAFF. In DNA, the CDR3 is TGTGCCAGTAGTCCCCCCGGGACAGGGGGTACTGAAGCTTTCTTT. The variable domain in full, completed from reference TRBV19 and TRBJ1-1, reads DGGITQSPKYLFRKEGQNVTLSCEQNLNHDAMYWYRQDPGQGLRLIYYSQIVNDFQKGDIAEGYSVSREKKESFPLTVTSAQKNPTAFYLCASSPPGTGGTEAFFGQGTRLTVV.

In its sample, this clonotype was seen a few times. The chain couples TRBV5-4 to TRBJ1-2; D ambiguous. Germline V gene data show CDR1 as SGHNT and CDR2 as YYREEE (reference sequence). This CDR3 is 13 amino acids long. V lost 4 bases and J 5 bases, leaving 12 bases between the germline ends. The CDR3 nucleotides read TGTGCCAGCAGCCAAGACGCGGCTTATGGCTACACCTTC. It specifies CASSQDAAYGYTF.

Of note for this clonotype: Germline and junction disagree at one end, which may indicate a read error. This chain uses TRBV7-8 with TRBJ2-7, with D possibly matching TRBD2 (5 bases). This CDR3 spans 13 amino acids. Per the germline V gene, CDR1 is SGHVS and CDR2 is FQNEAQ. The CDR3 is CASSLGGAGELYF. Here the CDR3 DNA reads TGTGCCAGCAGCTTAGGGGGTGCCGGGGAGCTGTACTTC.

This clonotype showed up many times. The chain links TRBV7-6 to TRBJ1-1; 7 bases are shared with TRBD1. Germline assignment: CDR1 SGHVS and CDR2 FNYEAQ. CDR3 length equals 14 residues. J was trimmed by 4 bases and V by 1 base; bases with no gene match: 3. This CDR3 is CASSLEAGGTEAFF. CDR3 DNA sequence: TGTGCCAGCAGCTTAGAAGCAGGGGGCACTGAAGCTTTCTTT.

The chain links TRBV7-3 to TRBJ1-4, with 10 positions matching TRBD1. V lost 0 bases, J lost 7 bases, and 5 bases stayed unmatched. The CDR3 length is 16 residues. The germline V gene has CDR1 SGHTA and CDR2 FQGTGA. Here the CDR3 reads CASSLTGTGDTEKLFF. CDR3 nucleotide sequence: TGTGCCAGCAGCTTAACTGGGACAGGGGATACTGAAAAACTGTTTTTT.

This sequence joins TRBV24-1 and TRBJ1-1, with unresolved D. The CDR3 length is 14 residues. From germline, CDR1 is KGHDR and CDR2 SFDVKD. V gave up 3 bases and J gave up 4 bases, with 11 bases separating them. The CDR3 coding sequence is TGTGCCACCAGTGATGCGGGTCTCGGCACTGAAGCTTTCTTT. Its translation: CATSDAGLGTEAFF.

The V gene is TRBV24-1, the J gene TRBJ1-2; the D gene is possibly TRBD1 (5 bases). With 4 bases removed from V and 7 bases from J, the gap between germline ends came to 9 bases. The CDR3 spans 12 residues. Germline V lookup: CDR1 KGHDR, CDR2 SFDVKD. CDR3 sequence (DNA): TGTGCCACCAGTGACACCGACAGTGGCTACACCTTC. It specifies CATSDTDSGYTF.

This chain joins TRBV5-1 and TRBJ1-1; possibly TRBD1 for D (6 bases). Trimming took off 1 base at V and 3 bases at J, with 13 bases between the two ends. The V gene's germline CDR1 is SGHRS and CDR2 YFSETQ. The CDR3 is made up of 15 amino acids. CDR3 residues: CASSLRGDIHTEAFF. CDR3 bases: TGCGCCAGCAGCTTGAGGGGGGACATCCACACTGAAGCTTTCTTT.

The chain joins TRBV29-1 to TRBJ2-7; 8 nucleotides match TRBD1. Germline V lookup: CDR1 SQVTM, CDR2 ANQGSEA. The CDR3 spans 11 residues. The V segment lost 8 bases and the J segment 4 bases; nucleotides outside the gene matches: 4. CDR3 sequence reads: CSTRQGYEQYF. The CDR3 DNA follows: TGCAGCACCCGACAGGGGTACGAGCAGTACTTC.